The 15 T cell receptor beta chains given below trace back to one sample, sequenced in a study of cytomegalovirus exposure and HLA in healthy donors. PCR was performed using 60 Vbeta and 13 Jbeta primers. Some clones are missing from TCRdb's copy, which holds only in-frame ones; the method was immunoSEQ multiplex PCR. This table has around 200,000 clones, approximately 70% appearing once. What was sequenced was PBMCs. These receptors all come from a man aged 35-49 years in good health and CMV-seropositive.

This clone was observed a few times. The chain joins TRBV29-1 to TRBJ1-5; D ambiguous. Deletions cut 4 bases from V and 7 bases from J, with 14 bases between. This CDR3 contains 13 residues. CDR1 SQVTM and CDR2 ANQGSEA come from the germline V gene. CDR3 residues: CSVAAAGGQPQHF. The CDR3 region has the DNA TGCAGCGTTGCCGCGGCAGGCGGGCAGCCCCAGCATTTT. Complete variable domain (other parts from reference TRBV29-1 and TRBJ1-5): SAVISQKPSRDICQRGTSLTIQCQVDSQVTMMFWYRQQPGQSLTLIATANQGSEATYESGFVIDKFPISRPNLTFSTLTVSNMSPEDSSIYLCSVAAAGGQPQHFGDGTRLSIL.

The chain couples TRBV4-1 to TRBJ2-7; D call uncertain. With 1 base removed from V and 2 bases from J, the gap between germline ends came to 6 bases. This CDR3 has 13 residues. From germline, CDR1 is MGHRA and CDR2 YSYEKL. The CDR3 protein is CASSQVGPYEQYF. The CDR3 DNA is TGCGCCAGCAGCCAAGTTGGGCCCTACGAGCAGTACTTC.

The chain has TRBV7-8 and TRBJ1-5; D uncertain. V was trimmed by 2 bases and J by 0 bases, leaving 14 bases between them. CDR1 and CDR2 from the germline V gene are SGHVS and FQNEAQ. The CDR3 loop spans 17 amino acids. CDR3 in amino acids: CASSLYEDSNSNQPQHF. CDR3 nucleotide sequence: TGTGCCAGCAGCTTATATGAGGACTCGAATAGCAATCAGCCCCAGCATTTT.

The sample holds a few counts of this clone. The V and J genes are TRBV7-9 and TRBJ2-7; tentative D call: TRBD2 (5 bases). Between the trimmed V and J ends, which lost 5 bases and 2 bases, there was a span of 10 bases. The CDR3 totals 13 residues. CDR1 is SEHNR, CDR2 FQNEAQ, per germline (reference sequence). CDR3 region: CASSPRGTYEQYF. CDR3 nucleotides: TGTGCCAGCAGCCCCCGAGGGACCTACGAGCAGTACTTC.

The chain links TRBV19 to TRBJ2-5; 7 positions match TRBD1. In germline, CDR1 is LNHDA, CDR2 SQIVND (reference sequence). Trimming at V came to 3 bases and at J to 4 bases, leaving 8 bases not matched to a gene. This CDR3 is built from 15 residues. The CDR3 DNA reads TGTGCCAGTAGTATCTCAGGGGGATCGGGAGAGACCCAGTACTTC. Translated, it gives CASSISGGSGETQYF. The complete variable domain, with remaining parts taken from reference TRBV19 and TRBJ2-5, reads DGGITQSPKYLFRKEGQNVTLSCEQNLNHDAMYWYRQDPGQGLRLIYYSQIVNDFQKGDIAEGYSVSREKKESFPLTVTSAQKNPTAFYLCASSISGGSGETQYFGPGTRLLVL.

The CDR3 DNA is TGTGCCAGTCTCGCGGACTGGAGCTCCTACGAGCAGTACTTC. It yields the protein CASLADWSSYEQYF. V and J are TRBV2 and TRBJ2-7; D possibly corresponds to TRBD2 (5 bases). The V gene's germline CDR1 is SNHLY and CDR2 FYNNEI. V gave up 9 bases and J gave up 0 bases, with 15 bases separating them. This CDR3 is built from 14 residues. The variable domain in full, completed from reference TRBV2 and TRBJ2-7, reads EPEVTQTPSHQVTQMGQEVILRCVPISNHLYFYWYRQILGQKVEFLVSFYNNEISEKSEIFDDQFSVERPDGSNFTLKIRSTKLEDSAMYFCASLADWSSYEQYFGPGTRLTVT.

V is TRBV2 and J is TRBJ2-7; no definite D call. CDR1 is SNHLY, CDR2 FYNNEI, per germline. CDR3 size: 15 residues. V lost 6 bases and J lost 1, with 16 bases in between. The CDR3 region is CASRDSSLESYEQYF. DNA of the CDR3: TGTGCCAGCAGGGATTCTAGTCTTGAGTCCTACGAGCAGTACTTC. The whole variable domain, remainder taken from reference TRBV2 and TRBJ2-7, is EPEVTQTPSHQVTQMGQEVILRCVPISNHLYFYWYRQILGQKVEFLVSFYNNEISEKSEIFDDQFSVERPDGSNFTLKIRSTKLEDSAMYFCASRDSSLESYEQYFGPGTRLTVT.

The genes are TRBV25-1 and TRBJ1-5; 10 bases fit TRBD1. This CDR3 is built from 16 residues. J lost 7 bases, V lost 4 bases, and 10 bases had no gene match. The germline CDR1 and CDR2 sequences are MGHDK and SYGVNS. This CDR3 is CASSGGGTGVWQPQHF. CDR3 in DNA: TGTGCCAGCAGTGGGGGAGGGACAGGGGTTTGGCAGCCCCAGCATTTT.

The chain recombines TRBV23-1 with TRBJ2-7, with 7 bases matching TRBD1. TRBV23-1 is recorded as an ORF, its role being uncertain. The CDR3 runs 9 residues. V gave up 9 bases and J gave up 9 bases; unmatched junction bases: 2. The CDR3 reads CARSGGQYF. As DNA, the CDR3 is TGCGCCAGATCAGGGGGGCAGTACTTC.

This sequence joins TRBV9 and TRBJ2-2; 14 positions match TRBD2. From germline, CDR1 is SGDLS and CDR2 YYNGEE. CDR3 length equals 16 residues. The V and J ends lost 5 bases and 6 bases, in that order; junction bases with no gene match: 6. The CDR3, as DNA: TGTGCCAGCAGTACGGGGGGACTAGCGGGAGCCGGGGAGCTGTTTTTT. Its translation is CASSTGGLAGAGELFF.

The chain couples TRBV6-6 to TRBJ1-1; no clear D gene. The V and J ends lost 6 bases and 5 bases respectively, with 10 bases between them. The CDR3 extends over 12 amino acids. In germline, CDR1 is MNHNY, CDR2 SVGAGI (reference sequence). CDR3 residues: CASRAPVTEAFF. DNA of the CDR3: TGTGCCAGCAGGGCCCCCGTTACTGAAGCTTTCTTT.

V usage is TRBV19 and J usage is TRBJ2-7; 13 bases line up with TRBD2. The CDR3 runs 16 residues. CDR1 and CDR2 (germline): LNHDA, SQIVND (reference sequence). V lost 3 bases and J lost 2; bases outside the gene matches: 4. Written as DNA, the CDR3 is TGTGCCAGTAGTATGAGGGGGACTAGCGGGACCTACGAGCAGTACTTC. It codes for CASSMRGTSGTYEQYF.

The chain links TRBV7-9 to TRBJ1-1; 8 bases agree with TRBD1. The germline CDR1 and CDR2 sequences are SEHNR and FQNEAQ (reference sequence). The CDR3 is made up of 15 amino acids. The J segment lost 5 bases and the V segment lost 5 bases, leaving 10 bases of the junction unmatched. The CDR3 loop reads CASSPPETGETEAFF. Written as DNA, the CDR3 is TGTGCCAGCAGCCCCCCAGAGACAGGGGAAACTGAAGCTTTCTTT.

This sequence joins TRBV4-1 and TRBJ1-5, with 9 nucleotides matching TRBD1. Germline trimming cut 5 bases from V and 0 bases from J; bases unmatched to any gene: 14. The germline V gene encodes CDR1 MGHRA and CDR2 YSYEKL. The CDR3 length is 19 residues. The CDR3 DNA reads TGCGCCAGCAGCGGATCAGCACAGGGGGCCCTATATAGCAATCAGCCCCAGCATTTT. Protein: CASSGSAQGALYSNQPQHF.

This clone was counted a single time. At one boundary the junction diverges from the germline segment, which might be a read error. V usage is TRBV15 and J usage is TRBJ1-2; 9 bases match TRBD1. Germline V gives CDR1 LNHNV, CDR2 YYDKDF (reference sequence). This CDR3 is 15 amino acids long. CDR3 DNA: TGTGCCACCAGTAGAGAAAACACAGGGGGCTCTGGCTACACCTTC. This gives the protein CATSRENTGGSGYTF.